The 29 T cell receptor beta chains below all came from one sample that was sequenced in a study of human T cells and chemical hapten exposure. Specified time point: patch test 2, 6 weeks after DPC sensitization. Noted treatment: therapeutic diphenylcyclopropenone sensitization with weekly scalp DPC. TCRdb re-called the RACE reads with MiXCR, one entry per CDR3 protein. The table shows a few hundred thousand distinct CDR3 sequences, with 6% to 7% occurring only once. Sequenced material: whole blood, taken in connection with sensitization to the hapten diphenylcyclopropenone (DPC). These receptors all come from a woman between 18 and 30 years old with alopecia areata. Some clones in this sample may be carry-over from other donors' samples.

This clonotype came up many times. The J gene is TRBJ2-7, the V gene TRBV7-2; 7 positions agree with TRBD2. V dropped 6 bases and J dropped 2; count of bases not matched to a gene: 7. Germline V gene sequence: CDR1 SGHTA, CDR2 FQGNSA. This CDR3 spans 14 amino acids. In nucleotides, the CDR3 is TGTGCCAGCAGGAGGAGCAGCGGGGCCTACGAGCAGTACTTC. As protein: CASRRSSGAYEQYF. The variable domain in full, with the rest retrieved from reference TRBV7-2 and TRBJ2-7, is GAGVSQSPSNKVTEKGKDVELRCDPISGHTALYWYRQSLGQGLEFLIYFQGNSAPDKSGLPSDRFSAERTGGSVSTLTIQRTQQEDSAVYLCASRRSSGAYEQYFGPGTRLTVT.

The chain is built from TRBV7-6 and TRBJ2-7, with a weak D call TRBD2 (5 bases). The CDR3 is made up of 14 amino acids. V was trimmed by 3 bases and J by 3 bases, leaving 12 bases between them. The germline V gene has CDR1 SGHVS and CDR2 FNYEAQ. The CDR3 is CASSLVGDLYEQYF. CDR3 sequence (DNA): TGTGCCAGCAGCTTGGTCGGGGATCTCTACGAGCAGTACTTC.

The rearrangement links TRBV28 to TRBJ1-1, with TRBD1 as a possible D gene (5 bases). Trimming took 3 bases from V and 0 from J, leaving 11 bases between them. CDR1 and CDR2 (germline): MDHEN, SYDVKM. The CDR3 extends over 15 amino acids. This chain's CDR3 is CASSFVPGLNTEAFF. The CDR3 DNA is TGTGCCAGCAGTTTTGTTCCGGGGCTGAACACTGAAGCTTTCTTT.

This clonotype was counted between two and nine times. V and J are TRBV5-1 and TRBJ2-5, with D unclear. Germline V lookup: CDR1 SGHRS, CDR2 YFSETQ. The CDR3 is made up of 12 amino acids. The V end was cut by 5 bases, the J end by 2 bases, with 7 bases between. As DNA, the CDR3 is TGCGCCAGCAGGGCAGGACAAGAGACCCAGTACTTC. Protein product: CASRAGQETQYF.

This clonotype has a count of ten or more. V gene TRBV2 combines with J gene TRBJ1-5; 11 positions match TRBD1. The V gene's germline CDR1 is SNHLY and CDR2 FYNNEI. The CDR3 is made up of 15 amino acids. The J segment lost 6 bases and the V segment lost 4 bases, leaving 5 bases of the junction unmatched. The CDR3 protein is CASSGDRGDLQPQHF. CDR3 nucleotide sequence: TGTGCCAGCAGTGGGGACAGGGGGGATCTTCAGCCCCAGCATTTT. The full variable domain, its missing parts supplied by reference TRBV2 and TRBJ1-5, is EPEVTQTPSHQVTQMGQEVILRCVPISNHLYFYWYRQILGQKVEFLVSFYNNEISEKSEIFDDQFSVERPDGSNFTLKIRSTKLEDSAMYFCASSGDRGDLQPQHFGDGTRLSIL.

In this sample, this clonotype turned up a few times. The chain combines TRBV20-1 with TRBJ2-7; D is unclear. Germline CDR1 reads DFQATT; CDR2 reads SNEGSKA (reference sequence). V dropped 2 bases and J dropped 0 bases, with 14 bases sitting between them. The CDR3 extends over 15 amino acids. CDR3: CSARSVQLSSYEQYF. The CDR3 region has the DNA TGCAGTGCTAGATCGGTTCAGTTATCCTCCTACGAGCAGTACTTC.

There are many counts of this clonotype. This chain joins TRBV19 and TRBJ1-2, with 7 positions matching TRBD1. The germline gives CDR1 LNHDA, CDR2 SQIVND (reference sequence). The CDR3 is made up of 14 amino acids. The trim removed 9 bases at V and 1 base at J, leaving 8 bases unmatched. The CDR3 DNA reads as TGTGCCAGCGCCCGGGACAGAGATAACTATGGCTACACCTTC. Translation gives CASARDRDNYGYTF.

The table lists this clonotype with a few counts. The chain joins TRBV6-1 to TRBJ2-1; no definite D call. This CDR3 is 13 amino acids long. Germline V lookup: CDR1 MNHNS, CDR2 SASEGT. V dropped 8 bases and J dropped 3 bases, with 11 bases sitting between them. The CDR3 spells CASRLVRYNEQFF. The CDR3 coding sequence is TGTGCCAGCCGCCTCGTGCGCTACAATGAGCAGTTCTTC.

The V and J genes are TRBV13 and TRBJ1-2; no clear D. V was pared by 0 bases and J by 0 bases, with 8 bases between. The CDR3 has 15 residues. The germline V gene has CDR1 PRHDT and CDR2 FYEKMQ (reference sequence). This CDR3 reads CASSLGAAANYGYTF. The CDR3 nucleotides are TGTGCCAGCAGCTTAGGAGCGGCAGCTAACTATGGCTACACCTTC.

This clonotype was detected many times. V and J are TRBV12-3 or TRBV12-4 and TRBJ1-2; possibly TRBD1 for D (6 bases). Trimming pared 6 bases from V and 5 bases from J, leaving 10 bases between. The CDR3 consists of 12 residues. The CDR3 nucleotides read TGTGCCAGCAGCGGACAGACTTATGGCTACACCTTC. Translation gives CASSGQTYGYTF.

This clonotype was picked up many times. The V gene is TRBV5-1, the J gene TRBJ1-3; TRBD1 matches at 8 bases. Germline CDR1 reads SGHRS; CDR2 reads YFSETQ. Trimming took 6 bases from V and 4 from J; bases not matched to a gene: 15. This CDR3 comprises 17 residues. The CDR3 protein is CASTYSGQEAQGNTIYF. DNA of the CDR3: TGCGCCAGCACATATTCGGGACAGGAAGCTCAAGGAAACACCATATATTTT.

This clonotype occurred many times. The rearrangement links TRBV18 to TRBJ2-2, with a tentative D call TRBD2 (6 bases). The CDR3 is 14 residues long. The V gene's germline CDR1 is KGHSH and CDR2 LQKENI. The V and J ends lost 3 bases and 3 bases respectively, with 8 bases between them. CDR3 in amino acids: CASSPRDYTGELFF. The CDR3 DNA is TGTGCCAGCTCACCCAGGGACTACACCGGGGAGCTGTTTTTT.

The chain carries TRBV7-9 and TRBJ2-7; D ambiguous. Between the trimmed V and J ends, which lost 5 bases and 3 bases, there was a span of 8 bases. The CDR3 is made up of 12 amino acids. Germline loops: CDR1 SEHNR, CDR2 FQNEAQ (reference sequence). This chain's CDR3 is CASSHTYYEQYF. DNA of the CDR3: TGTGCCAGCAGCCACACCTACTACGAGCAGTACTTC.

The chain couples TRBV9 to TRBJ2-3; 8 bases map to TRBD2. The length of the CDR3 is 16 residues. Germline V gene sequence: CDR1 SGDLS, CDR2 YYNGEE. V was clipped by 0 bases and J by 6 bases; unmatched bases: 9. The CDR3 reads CASSVGGSGDSDTQYF. In DNA form, the CDR3 reads TGTGCCAGCAGCGTAGGGGGTAGCGGGGATTCGGATACGCAGTATTTT.

The chain couples TRBV5-1 to TRBJ2-5; possibly TRBD2 for D (6 bases). V was pared by 0 bases and J by 3 bases, with 15 bases between. This CDR3 has 16 residues. Germline CDR1 SGHRS, CDR2 YFSETQ. CDR3 nucleotide sequence: TGCGCCAGCAGCTTGGCCGAGGCTAGCGCAGAAGAGACCCAGTACTTC. This encodes CASSLAEASAEETQYF.

This clonotype was seen at least ten times. This sequence joins TRBV20-1 and TRBJ1-6; 8 bases agree with TRBD1. Germline V CDR1 and CDR2: DFQATT, SNEGSKA (reference sequence). The CDR3 loop spans 15 amino acids. Trimming removed 2 bases from V and 5 bases from J; junction bases left unmatched: 5. The CDR3 region has the DNA TGCAGTGCTAGAACAGGGGGGACAAATAATTCACCCCTCCACTTT. It encodes CSARTGGTNNSPLHF.

This clonotype was counted ten times or more. V is TRBV24-1 and J is TRBJ1-5; TRBD1 agrees at 9 bases. V dropped 2 bases and J dropped 4; count of bases not matched to a gene: 8. Germline CDR1 reads KGHDR; CDR2 reads SFDVKD. This CDR3 is 17 amino acids long. The CDR3 sequence is CATSDSGTGSSNQPQHF. The CDR3 DNA follows: TGTGCCACCAGTGATTCTGGGACAGGGTCATCGAATCAGCCCCAGCATTTT.

The chain carries TRBV5-1 and TRBJ2-3; 10 nucleotides match TRBD1. CDR3 length: 16 amino acids. The trim removed 7 bases at V and 3 bases at J, leaving 11 bases unmatched. Germline V lookup: CDR1 SGHRS, CDR2 YFSETQ. DNA for the CDR3: TGCGCCAGCCTAACCCCGGGACAGGGGCTAACAGATACGCAGTATTTT. Amino acid sequence: CASLTPGQGLTDTQYF.

The sample holds a few counts of this clonotype. The chain is built from TRBV6-5 and TRBJ2-5; TRBD1 or TRBD2 may be the D gene (5 bases each). With 6 bases removed from V and 5 bases from J, the gap between germline ends came to 10 bases. The V gene's germline CDR1 is MNHEY and CDR2 SVGAGI. The length of the CDR3 is 12 residues. The CDR3 sequence: CASRTEGETQYF. The CDR3 DNA reads TGTGCCAGCAGAACCGAGGGGGAGACCCAGTACTTC.

The chain links TRBV12-3 or TRBV12-4 to TRBJ2-5; D not resolved. This CDR3 spans 16 amino acids. Trimming stripped 2 bases from V and 1 base from J, with 14 bases between. CDR3 region: CASSLTWQKPQETQYF. The CDR3 region has the DNA TGTGCCAGCAGTTTAACGTGGCAGAAACCCCAAGAGACCCAGTACTTC.

This clonotype was recorded a few times. The V call is TRBV7-2, the J call TRBJ2-5; 9 bases are a match to TRBD2. This CDR3 is built from 15 residues. Looked up from germline, CDR1 is SGHTA and CDR2 is FQGNSA. Trimming cost V 5 bases and J 14 bases; bases outside gene matches: 18. CDR3 in amino acids: CASSRLTSGREVLYF. CDR3 in DNA: TGTGCCAGCAGCCGGCTAACTAGCGGGCGCGAAGTACTCTACTTC.

This clonotype was counted only a few times. The chain employs TRBV12-3 or TRBV12-4 and TRBJ2-7, with 7 bases that match TRBD1. Trimming at V came to 3 bases and at J to 6 bases, leaving 8 bases not matched to a gene. The CDR3 is made up of 14 amino acids. The CDR3 DNA reads TGTGCCAGCAGTTTCGGGGACAGTCGCGTCGAGCAGTACTTC. Amino acid sequence: CASSFGDSRVEQYF.

This clonotype was seen at least ten times. V usage is TRBV21-1 and J usage is TRBJ1-6. TRBV21-1 is designated a pseudogene. This CDR3 comprises 14 residues. In DNA, the CDR3 is TGTGCCAGCAGTCCCTGGGCCCAAGATTCACCCCTCCACTTT. This encodes CASSPWAQDSPLHF.

The chain uses TRBV20-1 and TRBJ2-1; 10 bases are a match to TRBD2. CDR1 and CDR2 (germline): DFQATT, SNEGSKA (reference sequence). V was pared by 6 bases and J by 6 bases, with 8 bases of the junction left unmatched. The CDR3 length is 14 residues. The DNA of the CDR3 is TGCAGTGCACCCTCTAGCGGGGGCTTCAATGAGCAGTTCTTC. Translation gives CSAPSSGGFNEQFF.

The chain recombines TRBV4-1 with TRBJ2-1, with D unresolved. Germline lookup yields CDR1 MGHRA and CDR2 YSYEKL. Trimming left V 0 bases short and J 6 bases short, with 9 bases between. The CDR3 has 14 amino acids. CDR3 coding DNA: TGCGCCAGCAGCCAAGATGACGAGAGCAATGAGCAGTTCTTC. It encodes CASSQDDESNEQFF.

V and J are TRBV7-3 and TRBJ1-3; D is perhaps TRBD1 (6 bases). The CDR3 is 17 residues long. Germline lookup yields CDR1 SGHTA and CDR2 FQGTGA. The ends were cut back, 1 base at V and 0 bases at J, with 13 bases in the middle. The CDR3 DNA reads TGTGCCAGCAGCTTAAGCCCGGACAGATTCTCTGGAAACACCATATATTTT. It codes for CASSLSPDRFSGNTIYF.

This clonotype was seen repeatedly, ten times or more. The chain is built from TRBV3-1 and TRBJ1-6, with D possibly being TRBD1 (6 bases). This CDR3 spans 13 amino acids. Germline CDR1 and CDR2: LGHDT and YNNKEL (reference sequence). V lost 3 bases, J lost 8 bases, and 8 bases lay in between. The DNA of the CDR3 is TGTGCCAGCAGCCACAAGGGGGATTCACCCCTCCACTTT. This codes for CASSHKGDSPLHF.

CDR3: CASRLTSGYGQYF. The CDR3 DNA is TGTGCCAGCAGATTGACTAGCGGGTATGGGCAGTATTTT. The rearrangement joins TRBV27 to TRBJ2-3; 10 positions agree with TRBD2. Germline V gene data show CDR1 as MNHEY and CDR2 as SMNVEV (reference sequence). Unmatched junction bases numbered 8, after V lost 6 bases and J lost 11 bases. The length of the CDR3 is 13 residues.

This clonotype was found many times. V and J are TRBV7-9 and TRBJ2-3; the D is unclear. The germline V gene has CDR1 SEHNR and CDR2 FQNEAQ (reference sequence). Trimming left V 4 bases short and J 6 bases short, with 8 bases between. The CDR3 spans 12 residues. This CDR3 is CASSSESDTQYF. CDR3 coding DNA: TGTGCCAGCAGCTCAGAGTCGGATACGCAGTATTTT.